A single sample is the source of the 29 T cell receptor beta chains below, sequenced in a study of blood T cell repertoires in COVID-19. Sequenced by immunoSEQ multiplex PCR; TCRdb stores in-frame clones only, minus some. Of approximately 5,000 clones listed, approximately 80% are singletons. Sequencing was done on a sample of peripheral blood. The receptors were sampled from a man aged 65-85 years with active COVID-19.

The V gene is TRBV7-9, the J gene TRBJ1-5; D is ambiguous. V lost 5 bases and J lost 6, with 14 bases in between. CDR1 is SEHNR, CDR2 FQNEAQ, per germline (reference sequence). The CDR3 spans 14 residues. CDR3 nucleotides: TGTGCCAGCAGCGCCCCCGGGGAGGCTCAGCCCCAGCATTTT. Translation: CASSAPGEAQPQHF. Full variable domain (remainder filled in from reference TRBV7-9 and TRBJ1-5): DTGVSQNPRHKITKRGQNVTFRCDPISEHNRLYWYRQTLGQGPEFLTYFQNEAQLEKSRLLSDRFSAERPKGSFSTLEIQRTEQGDSAMYLCASSAPGEAQPQHFGDGTRLSIL.

The chain uses TRBV29-1 and TRBJ2-7; 9 bases align to TRBD1. This CDR3 has 14 residues. CDR1 is SQVTM, CDR2 ANQGSEA, per germline. J gave up 3 bases and V 6 bases, and 9 bases lay outside the gene matches. The CDR3 spells CSVGKDRGIYEQYF. The CDR3 bases are TGCAGCGTCGGGAAGGACAGGGGAATCTACGAGCAGTACTTC.

This chain connects TRBV27 to TRBJ1-5, with D possibly being TRBD1 (6 bases). There are 18 residues in the CDR3. Per the germline V gene, CDR1 is MNHEY and CDR2 is SMNVEV (reference sequence). V was trimmed by 0 bases and J by 6 bases, leaving 21 bases between them. CDR3 DNA: TGTGCCAGCAGTTTATCGATTCAGGGGAGTAGTAAAGGTCAGCCCCAGCATTTT. Translation gives CASSLSIQGSSKGQPQHF.

This clone has more than one count but fewer than ten. The chain recombines TRBV7-8 with TRBJ1-5; D is unresolved. CDR3 length: 16 residues. The V gene lost 6 bases and the J gene lost 8 bases, with 23 bases spanning the gap. CDR1 SGHVS and CDR2 FQNEAQ come from the germline V gene. The CDR3, as DNA: TGTGCCAGCAGTATCGTCGGGTCCGGGGTCGGAAAGCCCCAGCATTTT. Its protein is CASSIVGSGVGKPQHF.

The count of this clone is one. The chain links TRBV2 to TRBJ2-2; 9 bases agree with TRBD1. Germline V lookup: CDR1 SNHLY, CDR2 FYNNEI. V trimming: 6 bases; J trimming: 6 bases; junction bases outside the gene matches: 11. The CDR3 covers 16 residues. The CDR3: CASSVGTGYSSGELFF. CDR3 nucleotide sequence: TGTGCCAGCAGCGTAGGGACAGGGTATTCATCCGGGGAGCTGTTTTTT.

This clone occurred once. The V call is TRBV5-1, the J call TRBJ2-6, with 8 bases matching TRBD1. Germline trimming cut 3 bases from V and 1 base from J; bases unmatched to any gene: 15. The V gene's germline CDR1 is SGHRS and CDR2 YFSETQ. The CDR3 consists of 20 residues. In nucleotides, the CDR3 is TGCGCCAGCAGCTCCGCTAGCCCGGGACAGGTCTGGTCTGGGGCCAACGTCCTGACTTTC. Translation: CASSSASPGQVWSGANVLTF.

The chain's CDR3 is CASSLSGETQYF. Here the CDR3 DNA reads TGTGCCAGCAGTTTATCCGGGGAGACCCAGTACTTC. The chain uses TRBV27 and TRBJ2-5; D remains ambiguous. This CDR3 has 12 amino acids. The ends were cut back, 0 bases at V and 5 bases at J, with 4 bases in the middle. Germline V CDR1 and CDR2: MNHEY, SMNVEV (reference sequence).

This clone was found a few times. The V call is TRBV6-1, the J call TRBJ1-5, with a weak D call TRBD1 (6 bases). With 1 base removed from V and 1 base from J, the gap between germline ends came to 14 bases. The germline gives CDR1 MNHNS, CDR2 SASEGT. The CDR3 runs 17 residues. The CDR3, as DNA: TGTGCCAGCAGTGAAGTAGGGGGGGTCGGAAGCAATCAGCCCCAGCATTTT. Protein sequence: CASSEVGGVGSNQPQHF.

The chain uses TRBV5-4 and TRBJ2-7; maybe TRBD1 (6 bases). The germline gives CDR1 SGHNT, CDR2 YYREEE (reference sequence). The V end was cut by 4 bases, the J end by 5 bases, with 13 bases between. The CDR3 runs 13 residues. This CDR3 is CASSPTGLHEQYF. CDR3 bases: TGTGCCAGCAGCCCTACAGGGCTCCACGAGCAGTACTTC.

The rearrangement links TRBV18 to TRBJ1-6, with D perhaps matching TRBD1 (6 bases). This CDR3 is 15 amino acids long. Trimming cost V 3 bases and J 9 bases, with 15 bases left between them. CDR1 is KGHSH and CDR2 is LQKENI in the germline V gene. The CDR3 loop reads CASSPGGQRGSPLHF. The CDR3 DNA is TGTGCCAGCTCACCTGGTGGACAGAGGGGTTCACCCCTCCACTTT.

The V call is TRBV30, the J call TRBJ1-6; D uncertain. CDR3 size: 13 residues. V shed 3 bases and J shed 0 bases, with 3 bases lying between them. From germline, CDR1 is GTSNPN and CDR2 SVGIG (reference sequence). CDR3 amino acids: CAWRSSYNSPLHF. The CDR3 DNA is TGTGCCTGGAGGAGCTCCTATAATTCACCCCTCCACTTT. Complete variable domain (other parts from reference TRBV30 and TRBJ1-6): SQTIHQWPATLVQPVGSPLSLECTVEGTSNPNLYWYRQAAGRGLQLLFYSVGIGQISSEVPQNLSASRPQDRQFILSSKKLLLSDSGFYLCAWRSSYNSPLHFGNGTRLTVT.

The gene calls are TRBV2 and TRBJ2-7; a weak D match, TRBD2 (5 bases). CDR1 is SNHLY and CDR2 is FYNNEI in the germline V gene. The CDR3 extends over 14 amino acids. V was trimmed by 4 bases and J by 5 bases, leaving 15 bases between them. CDR3 in amino acids: CASSADAGRDEQYF. CDR3 DNA: TGTGCCAGCAGTGCCGACGCGGGCCGGGACGAGCAGTACTTC.

This clone was detected only a few times. J is TRBJ1-1 and V is TRBV6-6, with 8 bases matching TRBD1. The junction had 10 bases not matched to a gene; V was cut back by 6 bases and J by 10 bases. This CDR3 comprises 13 residues. Germline V gives CDR1 MNHNY, CDR2 SVGAGI (reference sequence). CDR3 nucleotide sequence: TGTGCCAGCAGGACCTCAGGGGGCAGCATAGCTTTCTTT. This sequence encodes CASRTSGGSIAFF.

By proportion, this clone is medium-sized. The chain joins TRBV7-9 to TRBJ2-3; TRBD1 might be the D (6 bases). V was trimmed by 2 bases and J by 6 bases, leaving 12 bases between them. This CDR3 contains 14 residues. Germline V gene data show CDR1 as SEHNR and CDR2 as FQNEAQ (reference sequence). The CDR3 DNA is TGTGCCAGCAGCTTACAGGGGACACATGATACGCAGTATTTT. It codes for CASSLQGTHDTQYF.

This clone has just a few counts. The J gene is TRBJ2-5, the V gene TRBV6-5; weak D call: TRBD2 (6 bases). Germline lookup yields CDR1 MNHEY and CDR2 SVGAGI. This CDR3 has 15 residues. V dropped 6 bases and J dropped 4 bases, with 18 bases sitting between them. For the CDR3, the DNA is TGTGCCAGCAGGCTACTAACGGACGGGGGAGAGACCCAGTACTTC. Translated, it gives CASRLLTDGGETQYF.

The rearrangement uses TRBV7-9 and TRBJ2-7; 8 bases align to TRBD1. The CDR3 has 15 amino acids. Germline V lookup: CDR1 SEHNR, CDR2 FQNEAQ (reference sequence). J lost 6 bases, V lost 3 bases, and 10 bases had no gene match. The CDR3 loop reads CASSFSPDRVGEQYF. The CDR3 DNA reads as TGTGCCAGCAGCTTCTCCCCGGACAGGGTGGGCGAGCAGTACTTC. Together with reference TRBV7-9 and TRBJ2-7, the CDR3 gives the full variable domain: DTGVSQNPRHKITKRGQNVTFRCDPISEHNRLYWYRQTLGQGPEFLTYFQNEAQLEKSRLLSDRFSAERPKGSFSTLEIQRTEQGDSAMYLCASSFSPDRVGEQYFGPGTRLTVT.

With respect to this clone: At one end, the junction sequence differs from germline, possibly due to a read error. CDR3 nucleotides: TGTGCCAGTCAATTCGGGACTAGCATAGATACGCAGTATTTT. Protein product: CASQFGTSIDTQYF. The chain combines TRBV19 with TRBJ2-3; 9 positions match TRBD2. Per germline, CDR1 LNHDA and CDR2 SQIVND (reference sequence). The CDR3 consists of 14 residues.

The rearrangement links TRBV28 to TRBJ2-5; 16 bases align to TRBD2. The CDR3 is made up of 19 amino acids. V lost 6 bases and J lost 5; bases outside the gene matches: 15. The germline CDR1 and CDR2 sequences are MDHEN and SYDVKM. The CDR3 loop is CASRSPPGLAGGPRETQYF. The DNA of the CDR3 is TGTGCCAGCAGATCCCCCCCGGGACTAGCGGGGGGGCCCAGGGAGACCCAGTACTTC. Full variable domain (outside the CDR3, taken from reference TRBV28 and TRBJ2-5): DVKVTQSSRYLVKRTGEKVFLECVQDMDHENMFWYRQDPGLGLRLIYFSYDVKMKEKGDIPEGYSVSREKKERFSLILESASTNQTSMYLCASRSPPGLAGGPRETQYFGPGTRLLVL.

The DNA for the CDR3 is TGTGCCAGCAGTGACAGGACTAGCGGGGGGCCTCGGGAGACCCAGTACTTC. Translating gives CASSDRTSGGPRETQYF. V and J are TRBV2 and TRBJ2-5, with 14 positions matching TRBD2. CDR1 and CDR2 from the germline V gene are SNHLY and FYNNEI. The CDR3 extends over 17 amino acids. After removal of 3 bases from V and 5 bases from J, the junction contained 8 bases not matched to a gene.

In this sample, this clone turned up once. This chain links TRBV24-1 with TRBJ2-3; the match to TRBD2 covers 13 bases. Germline CDR1 and CDR2: KGHDR and SFDVKD. The V gene end was trimmed by 1 base and the J gene end by 5 bases; junction bases not matched to a gene: 8. This CDR3 is 18 amino acids long. CDR3 residues: CATSDFTGTSGAEDTQYF. The CDR3 DNA follows: TGTGCCACCAGTGATTTTACCGGGACTAGCGGGGCTGAAGATACGCAGTATTTT.

This rearrangement joins TRBV6-5 to TRBJ2-1; possible D gene TRBD2, 5 bases. The CDR3 is 15 amino acids. Germline V lookup: CDR1 MNHEY, CDR2 SVGAGI. The V end lost 6 bases, the J end lost 6 bases, and 18 bases lay between the germline ends. CDR3 protein: CASRIREHTSNEQFF. DNA for the CDR3: TGTGCCAGCAGAATAAGAGAACACACTAGCAATGAGCAGTTCTTC.

The chain joins TRBV7-3 to TRBJ2-3; 11 positions agree with TRBD2. V was clipped by 2 bases and J by 3 bases; unmatched bases: 1. Germline CDR1 SGHTA, CDR2 FQGTGA. The CDR3 is 15 residues long. The CDR3 region is CASSLLAGGTDTQYF. The DNA for the CDR3 is TGTGCCAGCAGCTTATTAGCGGGGGGGACAGATACGCAGTATTTT.

The chain is built from TRBV2 and TRBJ2-4; a weak D match, TRBD1 (5 bases). The CDR3 covers 11 residues. V lost 6 bases, J lost 8 bases, and 8 bases lay in between. The germline V gene encodes CDR1 SNHLY and CDR2 FYNNEI. The CDR3 sequence: CASSTRDIQYF. The CDR3 bases are TGTGCCAGCAGCACCAGGGACATTCAGTACTTC.

The V and J genes are TRBV24-1 and TRBJ2-5; D is undetermined. This CDR3 has 14 amino acids. Germline assignment: CDR1 KGHDR and CDR2 SFDVKD. The V and J ends lost 2 bases and 2 bases respectively, with 8 bases between them. The CDR3 DNA follows: TGTGCCACCAGTGATTCACAAACGCAAGAGACCCAGTACTTC. It encodes CATSDSQTQETQYF.

The rearrangement joins TRBV19 to TRBJ1-4; D is possibly TRBD1 (5 bases). The CDR3 loop spans 13 amino acids. Trimming took 3 bases from V and 8 from J, leaving 10 bases between them. Germline V gives CDR1 LNHDA, CDR2 SQIVND (reference sequence). The CDR3 sequence is CASSMARGEKLFF. CDR3 DNA: TGTGCCAGTAGTATGGCCCGGGGGGAAAAACTGTTTTTT.

The V and J genes are TRBV29-1 and TRBJ2-1, with TRBD1 matching 9 bases. V was pared by 7 bases and J by 7 bases, with 5 bases of the junction left unmatched. This CDR3 has 12 amino acids. The germline CDR1 and CDR2 sequences are SQVTM and ANQGSEA. The DNA of the CDR3 is TGCAGCGCCCCGGGACAGGGAAATGAGCAGTTCTTC. It is translated as CSAPGQGNEQFF.

The chain has TRBV19 and TRBJ1-3; D possibly corresponds to TRBD1 (5 bases). With 8 bases removed from V and 4 bases from J, the gap between germline ends came to 15 bases. The CDR3 sequence is 14 residues long. The germline V gene has CDR1 LNHDA and CDR2 SQIVND (reference sequence). The CDR3 loop is CASWDFKAGNTIYF. The CDR3 nucleotides are TGTGCCAGTTGGGACTTTAAGGCGGGAAACACCATATATTTT.

This clone ranks as large (0.1 to 1%). The rearrangement links TRBV4-1 to TRBJ1-2, with D perhaps matching TRBD1 (6 bases). This CDR3 is 16 amino acids long. Germline CDR1 MGHRA, CDR2 YSYEKL. The V end lost 6 bases, the J end lost 1 base, and 18 bases lay between the germline ends. In DNA form, the CDR3 reads TGCGCCAGCAGACTTTCCGACAGGAGCTTTAACTATGGCTACACCTTC. It encodes CASRLSDRSFNYGYTF.

This sequence joins TRBV6-4 and TRBJ1-5; the D is unclear. The V and J ends lost 8 bases and 4 bases respectively, with 12 bases between them. The CDR3 loop spans 13 amino acids. Germline assignment: CDR1 MRHNA and CDR2 SNTAGT. CDR3 DNA: TGTGCCAGCGCACCGGAGCAAAATCAGCCCCAGCATTTT. Its protein product is CASAPEQNQPQHF.